This is a list of T cell receptor beta chains from one sample in a study of human T cells and chemical hapten exposure. TCRdb re-analysed the RACE reads in MiXCR, keeping a single row per CDR3 protein. The data hold about 39,000 distinct CDR3 sequences, with more than 9.5% observed a single time. This sample comprised whole blood, obtained in connection with sensitization to the hapten diphenylcyclopropenone (DPC). The receptor set was obtained from a woman aged 40-49 years with alopecia areata. Some clones in this sample may be carry-over from other donors' samples. CDR3s include the opening cysteine and the closing phenylalanine or tryptophan. D genes are given only for firm matches. A row's size may be missing; if present it is once, few, many or a size class.

J gene: TRBJ2-7; V gene: TRBV12-3/TRBV12-4; D gene: TRBD1; clone size: few; CDR3 DNA: TGTGCCAGCAGTTTTGGGACAGGGAGAAACTACGAGCAGTACTTC; CDR3 protein: CASSFGTGRNYEQYF
J gene: TRBJ1-1; V gene: TRBV18; D gene: .; clone size: many; CDR3 DNA: TGTGCCAGCTCACCGTCGGCGCAAAACACTGAAGCTTTCTTT; CDR3 protein: CASSPSAQNTEAFF
J gene: TRBJ1-3; V gene: TRBV6-1; D gene: TRBD1; clone size: .; CDR3 DNA: TGTGCCAGCAGCATTTACAGGGGGACTGGAAACACCATATATTTT; CDR3 protein: CASSIYRGTGNTIYF
J gene: TRBJ1-2; V gene: TRBV11-1; D gene: .; clone size: .; CDR3 DNA: TGTGCCAGCAGCCAACAGGGACCTAACTATGGCTACACCTTC; CDR3 protein: CASSQQGPNYGYTF
J gene: TRBJ2-4; V gene: TRBV9; D gene: TRBD2; clone size: many; CDR3 DNA: TGTGCCAGCAGCCCCATGTTTGCGGGAGGATTATACTTC; CDR3 protein: CASSPMFAGGLYF
J gene: TRBJ2-7; V gene: TRBV7-9; D gene: TRBD2; clone size: .; CDR3 DNA: TGTGCCAGCAGCCCCGGACTAGACCCCTACGAGCAGTACTTC; CDR3 protein: CASSPGLDPYEQYF
J gene: TRBJ2-3; V gene: TRBV20-1; D gene: TRBD1; clone size: .; CDR3 DNA: TGCAGTGCTACCGCCCAGGGGGCGAGAACAGATACGCAGTATTTT; CDR3 protein: CSATAQGARTDTQYF
J gene: TRBJ2-1; V gene: TRBV6-6; D gene: .; clone size: many; CDR3 DNA: TGTGCCAGCAGTTACAGCTTGGGTACCCTCAATTCCTACAATGAGCAGTTCTTC; CDR3 protein: CASSYSLGTLNSYNEQFF
J gene: TRBJ1-1; V gene: TRBV5-1; D gene: .; clone size: .; CDR3 DNA: TGCGCCAGCAGCTCCGGCGTATGGACTGAAGCTTTCTTT; CDR3 protein: CASSSGVWTEAFF
J gene: TRBJ1-3; V gene: TRBV18; D gene: .; clone size: medium-sized; CDR3 DNA: TGTGCCAGCTCCGCCGAGACAGCAGCCTCTGGAAACACCATATATTTT; CDR3 protein: CASSAETAASGNTIYF
J gene: TRBJ1-4; V gene: TRBV29-1; D gene: TRBD1; clone size: once; CDR3 DNA: TGCAGCGTCGGACAGGGGTTCGGGGAAAAACTGTTTTTT; CDR3 protein: CSVGQGFGEKLFF
J gene: TRBJ1-1; V gene: TRBV29-1; D gene: .; clone size: many; CDR3 DNA: TGCAGCGTGAAACTGGGTGGGAGTGAAGCTTTCTTT; CDR3 protein: CSVKLGGSEAFF
J gene: TRBJ2-5; V gene: TRBV29-1; D gene: .; clone size: .; CDR3 DNA: TGCAGCGAGCAGGACGAAGAGACCCAGTACTTC; CDR3 protein: CSEQDEETQYF
J gene: TRBJ2-3; V gene: TRBV7-9; D gene: .; clone size: many; CDR3 DNA: TGTGCCAGCAGCTTATTGGGCACAGATACGCAGTATTTT; CDR3 protein: CASSLLGTDTQYF
J gene: TRBJ2-2; V gene: TRBV6-4; D gene: TRBD1; clone size: .; CDR3 DNA: TGTGCCAGCAGCCTAGACAGGGCCGGGGAGCTGTTTTTT; CDR3 protein: CASSLDRAGELFF
J gene: TRBJ1-5; V gene: TRBV28; D gene: .; clone size: .; CDR3 DNA: TGTGCCAGCAGACCTGAAAGGGGCTTCCAGCCCCAGCATTTT; CDR3 protein: CASRPERGFQPQHF
J gene: TRBJ2-5; V gene: TRBV28; D gene: TRBD2; clone size: few; CDR3 DNA: TGTGCCAGCAGTCAGGAGCGGGGCCAGTACTTC; CDR3 protein: CASSQERGQYF
J gene: TRBJ2-1; V gene: TRBV28; D gene: .; clone size: few; CDR3 DNA: TGTGCCAGCAGTTTAAGTGGGCCCGGCCCGTTCTTC; CDR3 protein: CASSLSGPGPFF
J gene: TRBJ2-1; V gene: TRBV28; D gene: .; clone size: few; CDR3 DNA: TGTGCCAGCAGACTTCTCAATGAGCAGTTCTTC; CDR3 protein: CASRLLNEQFF
J gene: TRBJ1-5; V gene: TRBV18; D gene: .; clone size: many; CDR3 DNA: TGTGCCAGCTCACCACAGGGGATAAGAGATCAGCCCCAGCATTTT; CDR3 protein: CASSPQGIRDQPQHF
J gene: TRBJ2-1; V gene: TRBV28; D gene: TRBD2; clone size: few; CDR3 DNA: TGTGCCAGCAGTTTGGGGGGGGATAACAATGAGCAGTTCTTC; CDR3 protein: CASSLGGDNNEQFF
J gene: TRBJ1-6; V gene: TRBV4-1; D gene: .; clone size: .; CDR3 DNA: TGCGCCAGCAGCCAACCCGGGGGATCTTCACCCCTCCACTTT; CDR3 protein: CASSQPGGSSPLHF
J gene: TRBJ1-3; V gene: TRBV28; D gene: .; clone size: many; CDR3 DNA: TGTGCCAGCACTATACGGGGGGCAGGAAACACCATATATTTT; CDR3 protein: CASTIRGAGNTIYF
J gene: TRBJ1-1; V gene: TRBV11-2; D gene: .; clone size: many; CDR3 DNA: TGTGCCAGCAGCTTAGATCGACAGGTTCCTTTCTTT; CDR3 protein: CASSLDRQVPFF
J gene: TRBJ2-7; V gene: TRBV4-1; D gene: .; clone size: many; CDR3 DNA: TGCGCCAGCAGCCAAGATTCTAGGGTGCGCGACGAGCAGTACTTC; CDR3 protein: CASSQDSRVRDEQYF
J gene: TRBJ2-5; V gene: TRBV20-1; D gene: TRBD2; clone size: .; CDR3 DNA: TGCAGTGCTAGACCCTTAGCGGGAGTAAGGCCCCCCCAAGAGACCCAGTACTTC; CDR3 protein: CSARPLAGVRPPQETQYF
J gene: TRBJ1-2; V gene: TRBV7-9; D gene: .; clone size: many; CDR3 DNA: TGTGCCAGCAAGCAGTTCGGCAGCCTCGCATATGGCTACACCTTC; CDR3 protein: CASKQFGSLAYGYTF
J gene: TRBJ1-6; V gene: TRBV9; D gene: .; clone size: few; CDR3 DNA: TGTGCCAGCAGCCCGTACCCAGGGGATAGCTCCTATAATTCACCCCTCCACTTT; CDR3 protein: CASSPYPGDSSYNSPLHF
J gene: TRBJ2-2; V gene: TRBV3-1; D gene: .; clone size: many; CDR3 DNA: TGTGCCAGCAAGGCGAACACCGGGGAGCTGTTTTTT; CDR3 protein: CASKANTGELFF
J gene: TRBJ2-1; V gene: TRBV29-1; D gene: .; clone size: many; CDR3 DNA: TGCAGCGATGGGTTGGGGGATACGCTGAACAATGAGCAGTTCTTC; CDR3 protein: CSDGLGDTLNNEQFF
J gene: TRBJ2-7; V gene: TRBV3-1; D gene: TRBD1; clone size: many; CDR3 DNA: TGTGCCAGCAGCCAAGGACAGGGGCTCTCCTACGAGCAGTACTTC; CDR3 protein: CASSQGQGLSYEQYF
J gene: TRBJ1-3; V gene: TRBV7-8; D gene: .; clone size: many; CDR3 DNA: TGTGCCAGCACCCGCCGGCGTGTTGTCTCTGGAAACACCATATATTTT; CDR3 protein: CASTRRRVVSGNTIYF
J gene: TRBJ2-2; V gene: TRBV28; D gene: .; clone size: few; CDR3 DNA: TGTGCCAGCAGTATGGCAGGGGGAGGTTTCGCCGGGGAGCTGTTTTTT; CDR3 protein: CASSMAGGGFAGELFF
J gene: TRBJ2-1; V gene: TRBV7-9; D gene: .; clone size: many; CDR3 DNA: TGTGCCAGCAGCTCTTCCACGGCCCTAAAGTTCTTC; CDR3 protein: CASSSSTALKFF
J gene: TRBJ2-1; V gene: TRBV6-2/TRBV6-3; D gene: TRBD2; clone size: many; CDR3 DNA: TGTGCCAGCAGTTACTCGCCTAGCGGGGGGATTTACAATGAGCAGTTCTTC; CDR3 protein: CASSYSPSGGIYNEQFF
J gene: TRBJ2-2; V gene: TRBV6-6; D gene: TRBD2; clone size: many; CDR3 DNA: TGTGCCAGCAGTTACCGCCCCGGGACTAGCGGGGGCCGGAACACCGGGGAGCTGTTTTTT; CDR3 protein: CASSYRPGTSGGRNTGELFF
J gene: TRBJ2-7; V gene: TRBV27; D gene: .; clone size: many; CDR3 DNA: TGTGCCAGCGGGTCCGGCAGGACCAACTACGAGCAGTACTTC; CDR3 protein: CASGSGRTNYEQYF